One sample yielded the 29 T cell receptor beta chains listed below, sequenced in a study of blood T cell repertoires in COVID-19. Assay: immunoSEQ multiplex PCR; the TCRdb copy retains only in-frame clones and omits some. The sample carries around 240,000 clones, about 87% recorded once. The sequenced sample was PBMCs or T cells enriched from blood (not recorded which). The receptors originated from a man between 45 and 60 years old who had been exposed to COVID-19.

The CDR3 loop reads CASSLTRTGSTGELFF. CDR3 nucleotides: TGTGCCAGCAGTTTGACTCGGACAGGGAGCACCGGGGAGCTGTTTTTT. This sequence joins TRBV28 and TRBJ2-2; 8 nucleotides line up with TRBD1. The CDR3 has 16 amino acids. Germline V gene data show CDR1 as MDHEN and CDR2 as SYDVKM. V gave up 3 bases and J gave up 4 bases; unmatched junction bases: 7.

The chain combines TRBV19 with TRBJ1-4, with D uncertain. From germline, CDR1 is LNHDA and CDR2 SQIVND (reference sequence). The CDR3 covers 15 residues. V was shortened by 7 bases and J by 0 bases, with 12 bases between the two germline ends. CDR3: CASKEWRTTNEKLFF. DNA of the CDR3: TGTGCCAGTAAAGAGTGGCGGACAACTAATGAAAAACTGTTTTTT.

In regard to this clone: A junction boundary mismatches the germline segment, possibly from a read error. The chain employs TRBV3-1 (or the pseudogene TRBV3-2) and TRBJ2-1; no definite D call. Looked up from germline, CDR1 is LGHDT and CDR2 is YNNKEL (reference sequence). The CDR3 runs to 11 residues. In DNA, the CDR3 is TGTGCCAGCAGCCAAGGTTCCTCCGAGATCTTC. Translated: CASSQGSSEIF.

J is TRBJ1-2 and V is TRBV10-3; possible D gene TRBD1, 6 bases. Between the trimmed V and J ends, which lost 0 bases and 5 bases, there was a span of 10 bases. This CDR3 has 14 amino acids. In germline, CDR1 is ENHRY, CDR2 SYGVKD. CDR3 DNA: TGTGCCATCAGTGAGTCCCTAGGGACATATGGCTACACCTTC. This sequence encodes CAISESLGTYGYTF.

This clone was seen only once. This chain joins TRBV5-1 and TRBJ2-5; D is uncertain. CDR3 length: 14 amino acids. V lost 2 bases, J lost 2 bases, and 10 bases lay in between. Germline V CDR1 and CDR2: SGHRS, YFSETQ. In DNA form, the CDR3 reads TGCGCCAGCAGCTTATCAGGAACTCAAGAGACCCAGTACTTC. Its translation: CASSLSGTQETQYF.

The V gene is TRBV6-5, the J gene TRBJ1-4; TRBD1 agrees at 9 bases. The junction had 2 bases not matched to a gene; V was cut back by 6 bases and J by 0 bases. Germline V gives CDR1 MNHEY, CDR2 SVGAGI. This CDR3 region has 15 residues. CDR3: CASRRQGATNEKLFF. In DNA, the CDR3 is TGTGCCAGCAGAAGACAGGGGGCAACTAATGAAAAACTGTTTTTT.

The rearrangement joins TRBV12-3 or TRBV12-4 to TRBJ1-2; D is uncertain. CDR3 size: 13 residues. The V gene lost 3 bases and the J gene lost 6 bases, with 11 bases spanning the gap. Here the CDR3 reads CASSFFLSNGYTF. The CDR3 DNA reads as TGTGCCAGCAGTTTTTTCCTTTCTAATGGCTACACCTTC.

The rearrangement joins TRBV18 to TRBJ1-2; D unclear. The CDR3 extends over 17 amino acids. Germline CDR1 and CDR2: KGHSH and LQKENI. V lost 2 bases and J 6 bases, leaving 22 bases between the germline ends. In nucleotides, the CDR3 is TGTGCCAGCTCACCAACGTTCGGAGGTCTCGATTCAAATGGCTACACCTTC. Its protein is CASSPTFGGLDSNGYTF. Drawing the rest from reference TRBV18 and TRBJ1-2, the complete variable domain is NAGVMQNPRHLVRRRGQEARLRCSPMKGHSHVYWYRQLPEEGLKFMVYLQKENIIDESGMPKERFSAEFPKEGPSILRIQQVVRGDSAAYFCASSPTFGGLDSNGYTFGSGTRLTVV.

The chain joins TRBV5-1 to TRBJ2-6; 11 bases map to TRBD2. From germline, CDR1 is SGHRS and CDR2 YFSETQ. V lost 3 bases and J lost 0; bases outside the gene matches: 8. This CDR3 region has 19 residues. In DNA form, the CDR3 reads TGCGCCAGCAGCTCACCGGGACTAGCGGTTCTCTCTGGGGCCAACGTCCTGACTTTC. Translating it yields CASSSPGLAVLSGANVLTF. Full variable domain (remainder filled in from reference TRBV5-1 and TRBJ2-6): KAGVTQTPRYLIKTRGQQVTLSCSPISGHRSVSWYQQTPGQGLQFLFEYFSETQRNKGNFPGRFSGRQFSNSRSEMNVSTLELGDSALYLCASSSPGLAVLSGANVLTFGAGSRLTVL.

The V gene is TRBV6-5, the J gene TRBJ1-6; TRBD1 aligns across 7 bases. There are 15 residues in the CDR3. Per the germline V gene, CDR1 is MNHEY and CDR2 is SVGAGI. The ends lost 5 bases at V and 7 bases at J; junction bases unmatched: 8. CDR3: CASSITRDRNSPLHF. The CDR3 nucleotides are TGTGCCAGCAGTATCACGAGGGACAGAAATTCACCCCTCCACTTT.

The rearrangement uses TRBV5-1 and TRBJ2-2; perhaps TRBD1 as D (6 bases). The CDR3 sequence is 23 residues long. CDR1 is SGHRS, CDR2 YFSETQ, per germline. Trimming took 8 bases from V and 2 from J, leaving 40 bases between them. In nucleotides, the CDR3 is TGCGCCAGTTCTAGTGGGGTTCTCTTCTCCCGAGCATACACAGGGCTCAACACCGGGGAGCTGTTTTTT. It translates to CASSSGVLFSRAYTGLNTGELFF.

The chain joins TRBV2 to TRBJ1-2, with TRBD1 identical over 8 bases. Germline CDR1 and CDR2: SNHLY and FYNNEI. The length of the CDR3 is 14 residues. V dropped 4 bases and J dropped 8; count of bases not matched to a gene: 9. CDR3 region: CASSGDQGAWGYTF. In DNA, the CDR3 is TGTGCCAGCAGTGGTGATCAGGGGGCGTGGGGCTACACCTTC.

V is TRBV5-5 and J is TRBJ1-5, with a possible D match to TRBD1 (5 bases). Trimming removed 4 bases from V and 3 bases from J, with 14 bases in between. The CDR3 runs to 15 residues. From germline, CDR1 is SGHKS and CDR2 YYEKEE (reference sequence). The CDR3 protein is CASSRFQGSNQPQHF. CDR3 nucleotide sequence: TGTGCCAGCAGCCGATTTCAGGGCTCCAATCAGCCCCAGCATTTT.

This chain connects TRBV6-5 to TRBJ1-4, with no clear D. CDR1 is MNHEY and CDR2 is SVGAGI in the germline V gene. This CDR3 contains 14 residues. Deletions cut 8 bases from V and 8 bases from J, with 18 bases between. This CDR3 is CASRVREAGEKLFF. CDR3 in DNA: TGTGCCAGCCGGGTCCGGGAGGCTGGGGAAAAACTGTTTTTT.

V and J are TRBV24-1 and TRBJ1-1; 11 positions match TRBD1. Germline lookup yields CDR1 KGHDR and CDR2 SFDVKD. Trimming removed 3 bases from V and 4 bases from J; junction bases left unmatched: 6. The CDR3 contains 16 residues. Here the CDR3 reads CATSDRGTGGLTEAFF. CDR3 sequence (DNA): TGTGCCACCAGTGATCGAGGGACAGGGGGGCTCACTGAAGCTTTCTTT.

This chain uses TRBV23-1 with TRBJ1-1; D not certain. TRBV23-1 is annotated as an ORF whose role is uncertain. This CDR3 has 16 amino acids. V was pared by 8 bases and J by 2 bases, with 21 bases between. In DNA, the CDR3 is TGCGCCAGCCCACCGTCTAGCGCAAGCGGAAACACTGAAGCTTTCTTT. Amino acids: CASPPSSASGNTEAFF.

The rearrangement uses TRBV28 and TRBJ2-7, with 11 bases fitting TRBD2. The CDR3 runs to 14 residues. CDR1 is MDHEN and CDR2 is SYDVKM in the germline V gene. The trim removed 7 bases at V and 3 bases at J, leaving 5 bases unmatched. The CDR3 here is CASTPGLAVYEQYF. CDR3 coding DNA: TGTGCCAGCACCCCGGGACTAGCGGTCTACGAGCAGTACTTC. The entire variable domain, with the rest obtained from reference TRBV28 and TRBJ2-7, is as follows: DVKVTQSSRYLVKRTGEKVFLECVQDMDHENMFWYRQDPGLGLRLIYFSYDVKMKEKGDIPEGYSVSREKKERFSLILESASTNQTSMYLCASTPGLAVYEQYFGPGTRLTVT.

V and J are TRBV7-3 and TRBJ1-3; perhaps TRBD1 as D (5 bases). CDR1 SGHTA and CDR2 FQGTGA come from the germline V gene. V dropped 5 bases and J dropped 0 bases, with 11 bases sitting between them. This CDR3 region has 15 residues. The CDR3 coding sequence is TGTGCCAGCAGCGCGGGACCGCACTCTGGAAACACCATATATTTT. This gives the protein CASSAGPHSGNTIYF.

This sequence joins TRBV4-1 and TRBJ2-5; D might be TRBD1 (6 bases). The CDR3 extends over 15 amino acids. Germline V gene lookup returns CDR1 MGHRA and CDR2 YSYEKL. V gave up 3 bases and J gave up 3 bases, with 14 bases separating them. In DNA form, the CDR3 reads TGCGCCAGCAGCCAGACAGCTAGACAGGAAGAGACCCAGTACTTC. Its protein is CASSQTARQEETQYF.

CDR3 protein: CASSVAGQGSFEKLFF. CDR3 coding DNA: TGTGCCAGCAGCGTAGCTGGCCAGGGGTCGTTTGAAAAACTGTTTTTT. This chain links TRBV9 with TRBJ1-4; tentatively, D is TRBD1 (6 bases). The germline V gene encodes CDR1 SGDLS and CDR2 YYNGEE. The length of the CDR3 is 16 residues. The V end lost 0 bases, the J end lost 7 bases, and 16 bases lay between the germline ends. Full variable domain (rest looked up from reference TRBV9 and TRBJ1-4): DSGVTQTPKHLITATGQRVTLRCSPRSGDLSVYWYQQSLDQGLQFLIQYYNGEERAKGNILERFSAQQFPDLHSELNLSSLELGDSALYFCASSVAGQGSFEKLFFGSGTQLSVL.

The chain combines TRBV7-9 with TRBJ2-7; 13 bases match TRBD2. This CDR3 comprises 15 residues. The germline gives CDR1 SEHNR, CDR2 FQNEAQ (reference sequence). The V and J ends lost 4 bases and 7 bases, in that order; junction bases with no gene match: 7. DNA for the CDR3: TGTGCCAGCAGCTCCGGGACTAGCGGGACCAATGAGCAGTACGTC. Translated, it gives CASSSGTSGTNEQYV.

The chain links TRBV12-5 to TRBJ1-1; TRBD1 might be the D (5 bases). This CDR3 comprises 13 residues. Trimming cost V 4 bases and J 5 bases, with 11 bases left between them. Germline V gene data show CDR1 as LGHNT and CDR2 as FRNRAP. CDR3 bases: TGTGCTAGTGGTTCCTCCGCAGGGACTGAAGCTTTCTTT. Translating it yields CASGSSAGTEAFF.

The rearrangement joins TRBV6-5 to TRBJ2-5; 7 bases align to TRBD2. This CDR3 has 14 residues. Germline trimming cut 1 base from V and 3 bases from J; bases unmatched to any gene: 2. Germline V gene sequence: CDR1 MNHEY, CDR2 SVGAGI. The DNA of the CDR3 is TGTGCCAGCAGTTACTTGGGGGGGGAAGAGACCCAGTACTTC. Its protein product is CASSYLGGEETQYF.

The chain uses TRBV5-1 and TRBJ1-5; D is perhaps TRBD1 (6 bases). The V gene lost 5 bases and the J gene lost 5 bases, with 11 bases spanning the gap. The CDR3 spans 13 residues. Germline CDR1 and CDR2: SGHRS and YFSETQ. DNA for the CDR3: TGCGCCAGCAGTACAGGGTTGGATCAGCCCCAGCATTTT. Translated, it gives CASSTGLDQPQHF.

V usage is TRBV2 and J usage is TRBJ1-1; 11 bases are a match to TRBD1. This CDR3 comprises 13 residues. V lost 8 bases and J lost 4; bases outside the gene matches: 3. Looked up from germline, CDR1 is SNHLY and CDR2 is FYNNEI. CDR3 bases: TGTGCCAGCTGTGGGACAGGGGGCACTGAAGCTTTCTTT. Amino acid sequence: CASCGTGGTEAFF.

The chain couples TRBV5-1 to TRBJ2-1; maybe TRBD1 (6 bases). Trimming left V 4 bases short and J 3 bases short, with 17 bases between. The CDR3 sequence is 16 residues long. Germline loops: CDR1 SGHRS, CDR2 YFSETQ. The CDR3 DNA reads TGCGCCAGCAGCATTCAAACAGGGACATACTACAATGAGCAGTTCTTC. The encoded protein is CASSIQTGTYYNEQFF.

V is TRBV11-2 and J is TRBJ2-5; D remains ambiguous. V lost 5 bases, J lost 2 bases, and 9 bases lay in between. CDR3 length: 13 amino acids. Germline CDR1 reads SGHAT; CDR2 reads FQNNGV. The CDR3 loop reads CASSLERQETQYF. The CDR3 DNA reads as TGTGCCAGCAGCCTCGAGAGGCAAGAGACCCAGTACTTC.

The chain combines TRBV11-3 with TRBJ1-4; tentative D call: TRBD1 (5 bases). Trimming cost V 2 bases and J 8 bases, with 15 bases left between them. This CDR3 is 15 amino acids long. Germline CDR1 is SGHNT and CDR2 is YENEEA. CDR3 in amino acids: CASSLNKGYDEKLFF. The CDR3 DNA sequence: TGTGCCAGCAGCTTAAATAAGGGGTACGACGAAAAACTGTTTTTT. Variable domain in full (rest from reference TRBV11-3 and TRBJ1-4): EAGVVQSPRYKIIEKKQPVAFWCNPISGHNTLYWYLQNLGQGPELLIRYENEEAVDDSQLPKDRFSAERLKGVDSTLKIQPAELGDSAVYLCASSLNKGYDEKLFFGSGTQLSVL.

This clone was recorded once. The chain employs TRBV27 and TRBJ2-1, with 10 bases that match TRBD2. The CDR3 loop spans 15 amino acids. Looked up from germline, CDR1 is MNHEY and CDR2 is SMNVEV (reference sequence). The ends lost 6 bases at V and 7 bases at J; junction bases unmatched: 9. The CDR3, as DNA: TGTGCCAGCAGCTTAGAGCGGGGGGGCCTTAATGAGCAGTTCTTC. It encodes CASSLERGGLNEQFF.